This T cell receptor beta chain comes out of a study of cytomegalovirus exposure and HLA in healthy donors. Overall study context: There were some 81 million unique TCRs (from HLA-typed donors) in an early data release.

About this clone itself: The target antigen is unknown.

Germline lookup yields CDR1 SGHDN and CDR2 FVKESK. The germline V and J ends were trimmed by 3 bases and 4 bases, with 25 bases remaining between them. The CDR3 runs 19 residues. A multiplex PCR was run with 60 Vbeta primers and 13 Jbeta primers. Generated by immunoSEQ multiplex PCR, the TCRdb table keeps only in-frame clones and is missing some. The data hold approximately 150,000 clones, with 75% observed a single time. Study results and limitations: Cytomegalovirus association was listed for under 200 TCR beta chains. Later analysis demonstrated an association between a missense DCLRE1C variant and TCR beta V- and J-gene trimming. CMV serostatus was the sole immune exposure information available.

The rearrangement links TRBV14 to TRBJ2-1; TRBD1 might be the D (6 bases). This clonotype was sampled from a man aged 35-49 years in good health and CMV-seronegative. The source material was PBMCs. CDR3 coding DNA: TGTGCCAGCAGCCAGGGTTTTAGGACAGAAGTTGGAATGTACAATGAGCAGTTCTTC. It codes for CASSQGFRTEVGMYNEQFF.